The rows below give T cell receptor beta chains drawn from one sample of a study of blood T cell repertoires in COVID-19. The method was immunoSEQ multiplex PCR; TCRdb's version includes in-frame clones alone and lacks a portion of them. The sample carries some 350,000 clones, around 80% recorded once. Material for sequencing was peripheral blood. The receptors here all came from a man aged 30 to 39 with active or convalescent COVID-19. Both conserved end residues are part of each CDR3. D genes are given only for firm matches. Clone size is given for some rows only: seen once, a few or many times, or a class if the clone is expanded.

size: NA; J: TRBJ1-6; V: TRBV5-3; D: NA; DNA: TGTGCCAGAAGCTTGGGGGCAAAACTGAATTCACCCCTCCACTTT; CDR3: CARSLGAKLNSPLHF
size: few; J: TRBJ1-2; V: TRBV3-1/TRBV3-2; D: NA; DNA: TGTGCCAGCAGCCAAGATAGGGGCAGGAGGGTCTATGGCTACACCTTC; CDR3: CASSQDRGRRVYGYTF
size: NA; J: TRBJ2-7; V: TRBV6-5; D: TRBD1; DNA: TGTGCCAGCAATGCCCGGGACAGGGTCTCCTACGAGCAGTACTTC; CDR3: CASNARDRVSYEQYF
size: NA; J: TRBJ1-1; V: TRBV7-9; D: TRBD1; DNA: TGTGCCAGCAGCTTCCTGGGACAGGATCGTAGGGACACTGAAGCTTTCTTT; CDR3: CASSFLGQDRRDTEAFF
size: NA; J: TRBJ1-1; V: TRBV7-8; D: NA; DNA: TGTGCCAGCAGCCGAGGACATATGAACACTGAAGCTTTCTTT; CDR3: CASSRGHMNTEAFF
size: few; J: TRBJ1-1; V: TRBV11-2; D: NA; DNA: TGTGCCAGCAGCTTGTCGGGACAACAAGAAGCTTTCTTT; CDR3: CASSLSGQQEAFF
size: NA; J: TRBJ1-3; V: TRBV18; D: NA; DNA: TGTGCCAGCTCTCTACTGATATCTGGAAACACCATATATTTT; CDR3: CASSLLISGNTIYF
size: NA; J: TRBJ2-6; V: TRBV6-1; D: NA; DNA: TGTGCCAGCAGTCCGACACCCTATGGGGCCAACGTCCTGACTTTC; CDR3: CASSPTPYGANVLTF
size: once; J: TRBJ2-1; V: TRBV5-3; D: TRBD2; DNA: TGTGCCAGACGAATGGTGCGGGAGGCCGGTGGTTCCTACAATGAGCAGTTCTTC; CDR3: CARRMVREAGGSYNEQFF
size: few; J: TRBJ2-1; V: TRBV19; D: NA; DNA: TGTGCCAGTAGTATCGGTCTAGTGAGTGAGCAGTTCTTC; CDR3: CASSIGLVSEQFF
size: NA; J: TRBJ2-3; V: TRBV29-1; D: NA; DNA: TGCAGCGTACGGGAGGGGGCCGGCACAGATACGCAGTATTTT; CDR3: CSVREGAGTDTQYF
size: once; J: TRBJ2-6; V: TRBV5-1; D: TRBD1; DNA: TGCGCCAGCAGCTTGGCCGGGACAGGAGTCTCTGGGGCCAACGTCCTGACTTTC; CDR3: CASSLAGTGVSGANVLTF
size: once; J: TRBJ2-7; V: TRBV5-1; D: TRBD2; DNA: TGCGCCAGCAGCTTGTCGGAGACTAGCACCTACGAGCAGTACTTC; CDR3: CASSLSETSTYEQYF
size: once; J: TRBJ2-1; V: TRBV6-5; D: TRBD2; DNA: TGTGCCAGCAGTTTACCGGGACTAGCGGGAGTAAGTGAGCAGTTCTTC; CDR3: CASSLPGLAGVSEQFF
size: NA; J: TRBJ1-3; V: TRBV28; D: NA; DNA: TGTGCCAGCAGTTTGGGGGCCTTTAGCTCTGGAAACACCATATATTTT; CDR3: CASSLGAFSSGNTIYF
size: NA; J: TRBJ2-6; V: TRBV24-1; D: NA; DNA: TGTGCCACCAGTGATTTCACTTCTGGGGCCAACGTCCTGACTTTC; CDR3: CATSDFTSGANVLTF
size: once; J: TRBJ2-1; V: TRBV3-1/TRBV3-2; D: TRBD2; DNA: TGTGCCAGCAGGCTAGCGGGGCTCAATGAGCAGTTCTTC; CDR3: CASRLAGLNEQFF
size: NA; J: TRBJ2-2; V: TRBV4-1; D: TRBD2; DNA: TGCGCCAGCAGCCATGGGACTAGCGGGGGGGCCAGCACCGGGGAGCTGTTTTTT; CDR3: CASSHGTSGGASTGELFF
size: NA; J: TRBJ1-1; V: TRBV12-3/TRBV12-4; D: NA; DNA: TGTGCCAGCACCGCGGGGAACACTGAAGCTTTCTTT; CDR3: CASTAGNTEAFF
size: NA; J: TRBJ2-5; V: TRBV15; D: TRBD1; DNA: TGTGCCACCAGCAGTTCAGGGGGCCAAGAGACCCAGTACTTC; CDR3: CATSSSGGQETQYF
size: NA; J: TRBJ1-4; V: TRBV27; D: NA; DNA: TGTGCCAGCAGTTTCTCCCGGTCGGCTAATGAAAAACTGTTTTTT; CDR3: CASSFSRSANEKLFF
size: once; J: TRBJ1-1; V: TRBV7-2; D: NA; DNA: TGTGCCAGCAGCTTAGCTGGCGGGGGGAACACTGAAGCTTTCTTT; CDR3: CASSLAGGGNTEAFF
size: NA; J: TRBJ1-2; V: TRBV19; D: TRBD1; DNA: TGTGCCAGTACCCCTCAAGGACAGGGCTATGGCTACACCTTC; CDR3: CASTPQGQGYGYTF
size: NA; J: TRBJ1-5; V: TRBV11-3; D: TRBD1; DNA: TGTGCCAGCAGCCTAGGTGGACAGGGTAATCAGCCCCAGCATTTT; CDR3: CASSLGGQGNQPQHF
size: NA; J: TRBJ1-3; V: TRBV30; D: NA; DNA: TGTGCCTGGAGTGTAGCCTTCTCTGGAAACACCATATATTTT; CDR3: CAWSVAFSGNTIYF
size: NA; J: TRBJ2-7; V: TRBV5-1; D: NA; DNA: TGCGCCAGCAGCTTGGGGGCAGCGGGTCACGAGCAGTACTTC; CDR3: CASSLGAAGHEQYF
size: NA; J: TRBJ1-5; V: TRBV27; D: NA; DNA: TGTGCCAGCAGTTTAGGGGTGGCGACAGAATGGGGCGTTAGTGGCAATCAGCCCCAGCATTTT; CDR3: CASSLGVATEWGVSGNQPQHF
size: NA; J: TRBJ1-2; V: TRBV4-2; D: NA; DNA: TGTGCCAGCAGCCAAGCGGGGCAGGGGTACGGCTACACCTTC; CDR3: CASSQAGQGYGYTF
size: NA; J: TRBJ2-1; V: TRBV18; D: TRBD2; DNA: TGTGCCAGCTCCGGACTAGTGCCCTACAATGAGCAGTTCTTC; CDR3: CASSGLVPYNEQFF
size: NA; J: TRBJ2-5; V: TRBV3-1/TRBV3-2; D: TRBD2; DNA: TGTGCCAGCAGCCAGTCAGCGGGGGTCGGAGAGACCCAGTACTTC; CDR3: CASSQSAGVGETQYF
size: few; J: TRBJ1-2; V: TRBV25-1; D: NA; DNA: TGTGCCAGCAGTGAACCGGGGGGGAACTATGGCTACACCTTC; CDR3: CASSEPGGNYGYTF
size: NA; J: TRBJ2-7; V: TRBV6-5; D: TRBD2; DNA: TGTGCCAGCAGTCCATCGGGGGGGTGGGAGCAGTACTTC; CDR3: CASSPSGGWEQYF
size: NA; J: TRBJ2-2; V: TRBV19; D: NA; DNA: TGTGCCAGTAGTCTGGTGGGGCTTAGGGAGCTGTTTTTT; CDR3: CASSLVGLRELFF
size: NA; J: TRBJ2-5; V: TRBV2; D: TRBD2; DNA: TGTGCCAGCATCGGGGGGACCCGGTCGGAGACCCAGTACTTC; CDR3: CASIGGTRSETQYF
size: NA; J: TRBJ1-4; V: TRBV5-6; D: NA; DNA: TGTGCCAGCAGTTTGAACTTGGCAACTAATGAAAAACTGTTTTTT; CDR3: CASSLNLATNEKLFF
size: NA; J: TRBJ1-2; V: TRBV2; D: NA; DNA: TGTGCCAGGATTCTCTCGACTGGGTCCCATGGCTACACCTTC; CDR3: CARILSTGSHGYTF
size: NA; J: TRBJ2-3; V: TRBV7-2; D: TRBD2; DNA: TGTGCCAGCAGCCCCAGGGCAGCTAGTGGGGGGGCAGATACGCAGTATTTT; CDR3: CASSPRAASGGADTQYF
size: NA; J: TRBJ1-1; V: TRBV10-2; D: NA; DNA: TGCGCCAGCAGTGAAGGGGCAGGGTCGATGGCTGAAGCTTTCTTT; CDR3: CASSEGAGSMAEAFF
size: few; J: TRBJ2-1; V: TRBV7-2; D: NA; DNA: TGTGCCACTAAAAGCGGGGGACAGGGACCCTACAATGAGCAGTTCTTC; CDR3: CATKSGGQGPYNEQFF
size: NA; J: TRBJ1-1; V: TRBV27; D: NA; DNA: TGTGCCAGCAGTTTTATCAAGGCAGGTGAAGCTTTCTTT; CDR3: CASSFIKAGEAFF
size: NA; J: TRBJ1-2; V: TRBV12-3/TRBV12-4; D: TRBD1; DNA: TGTGCCAGCAGCTCTACAGGGGCTGGCTACACCTTC; CDR3: CASSSTGAGYTF
size: few; J: TRBJ2-2; V: TRBV20-1; D: TRBD2; DNA: TGCAGTGCTAGTCCGGGGGGTCGATCGAACACCGGGGAGCTGTTTTTT; CDR3: CSASPGGRSNTGELFF
size: NA; J: TRBJ1-2; V: TRBV18; D: NA; DNA: TGTGCCAGCTCCGCTTCCGGTATGGATGGCTACACCTTC; CDR3: CASSASGMDGYTF
size: few; J: TRBJ2-7; V: TRBV7-8; D: TRBD2; DNA: TGTGCCAGCAGCGTTAGCGGGGGGAGCTCCTACGAGCAGTACTTC; CDR3: CASSVSGGSSYEQYF
size: NA; J: TRBJ2-7; V: TRBV2; D: TRBD1; DNA: TGTGCCAGCAGCCCGGACAGGGCGCCCCGCTACGAGCAGTACTTC; CDR3: CASSPDRAPRYEQYF
size: NA; J: TRBJ2-7; V: TRBV24-1; D: NA; DNA: TGTGCCACCAGTGATCACACAGGAGACGAGCAGTACTTC; CDR3: CATSDHTGDEQYF
size: few; J: TRBJ1-5; V: TRBV6-2/TRBV6-3; D: NA; DNA: TGTGCCAGCAGTCCACAGGGACCCCGTTTTAGCAATCAGCCCCAGCATTTT; CDR3: CASSPQGPRFSNQPQHF
size: NA; J: TRBJ2-7; V: TRBV28; D: TRBD2; DNA: TGTGCCAGCCCTTGGGAGGGCGAGCAGTACTTC; CDR3: CASPWEGEQYF
size: NA; J: TRBJ2-1; V: TRBV7-9; D: NA; DNA: TGTGCCAGCAGCTTCGTGAATGAGCAGTTCTTC; CDR3: CASSFVNEQFF
size: NA; J: TRBJ1-1; V: TRBV7-3; D: TRBD1; DNA: TGTGCCAGCAGCCAACAGGGGGGGACTGAAGCTTTCTTT; CDR3: CASSQQGGTEAFF
size: NA; J: TRBJ2-1; V: TRBV30; D: TRBD2; DNA: TGTGCCTGGAGTTCAACGCTAGCGGGAGCTTTCAAAAATGAGCAGTTCTTC; CDR3: CAWSSTLAGAFKNEQFF
size: once; J: TRBJ2-1; V: TRBV5-5; D: NA; DNA: TGTGCCAGCAGCCTTGGGTTCGGGATCCGCGACAATGAGCAGTTCTTC; CDR3: CASSLGFGIRDNEQFF
size: NA; J: TRBJ2-7; V: TRBV6-5; D: NA; DNA: TGTGCCAGCAACTTGAGGGTCGGCAGCGAGCAGTACTTC; CDR3: CASNLRVGSEQYF
size: NA; J: TRBJ2-3; V: TRBV28; D: NA; DNA: TGTGCCAGCAGTTTATCAGAGGACAGAAGCACAGATACGCAGTATTTT; CDR3: CASSLSEDRSTDTQYF
size: NA; J: TRBJ2-7; V: TRBV4-3; D: TRBD2; DNA: TGCGCCAGCAGCCAAGATAACGGGAGGGACTCCTACGAGCAGTACTTC; CDR3: CASSQDNGRDSYEQYF